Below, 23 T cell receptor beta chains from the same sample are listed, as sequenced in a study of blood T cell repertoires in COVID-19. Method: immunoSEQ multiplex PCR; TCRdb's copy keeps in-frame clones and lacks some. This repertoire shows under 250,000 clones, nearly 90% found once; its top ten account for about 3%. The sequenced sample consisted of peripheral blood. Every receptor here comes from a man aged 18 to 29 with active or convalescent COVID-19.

The CDR3, as DNA: TGTGCCATCACCCCCGGGGACAGGAGCTATGGCTACACCTTC. Protein sequence: CAITPGDRSYGYTF. The chain uses TRBV10-3 and TRBJ1-2; 8 bases are a match to TRBD1. J gave up 4 bases and V 7 bases, and 8 bases lay outside the gene matches. Germline V gene sequence: CDR1 ENHRY, CDR2 SYGVKD. There are 14 residues in the CDR3.

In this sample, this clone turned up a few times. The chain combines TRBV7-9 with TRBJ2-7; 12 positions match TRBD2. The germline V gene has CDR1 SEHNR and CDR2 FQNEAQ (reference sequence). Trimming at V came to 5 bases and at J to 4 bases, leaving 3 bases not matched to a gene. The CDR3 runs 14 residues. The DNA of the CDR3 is TGTGCCAGCAGCCCAGGACTAGCGGGATACGAGCAGTACTTC. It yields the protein CASSPGLAGYEQYF.

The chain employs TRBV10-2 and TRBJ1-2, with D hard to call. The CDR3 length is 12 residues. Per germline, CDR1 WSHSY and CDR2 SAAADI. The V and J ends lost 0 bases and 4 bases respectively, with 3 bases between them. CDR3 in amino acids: CASSESSYGYTF. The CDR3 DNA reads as TGCGCCAGCAGTGAGTCCTCCTATGGCTACACCTTC.

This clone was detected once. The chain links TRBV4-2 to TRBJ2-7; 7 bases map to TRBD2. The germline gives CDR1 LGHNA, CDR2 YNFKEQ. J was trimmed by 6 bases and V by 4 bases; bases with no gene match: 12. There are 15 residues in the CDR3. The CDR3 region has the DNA TGTGCCAGCAGCCTTACTGGCGGGAGTTTTTCCGAGCAGTACTTC. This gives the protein CASSLTGGSFSEQYF.

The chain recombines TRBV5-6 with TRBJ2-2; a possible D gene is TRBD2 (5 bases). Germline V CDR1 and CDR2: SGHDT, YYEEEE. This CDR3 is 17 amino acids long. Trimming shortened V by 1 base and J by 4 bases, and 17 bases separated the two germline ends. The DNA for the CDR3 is TGTGCCAGCAGCTTGATTTTCGGTAGCGTGCGCACCGGGGAGCTGTTTTTT. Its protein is CASSLIFGSVRTGELFF.

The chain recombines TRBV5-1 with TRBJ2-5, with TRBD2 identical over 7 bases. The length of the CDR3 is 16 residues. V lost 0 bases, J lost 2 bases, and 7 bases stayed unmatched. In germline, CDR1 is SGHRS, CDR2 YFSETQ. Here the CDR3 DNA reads TGCGCCAGCAGCTTGGAGCCTAGCGGAGTACAAGAGACCCAGTACTTC. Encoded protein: CASSLEPSGVQETQYF.

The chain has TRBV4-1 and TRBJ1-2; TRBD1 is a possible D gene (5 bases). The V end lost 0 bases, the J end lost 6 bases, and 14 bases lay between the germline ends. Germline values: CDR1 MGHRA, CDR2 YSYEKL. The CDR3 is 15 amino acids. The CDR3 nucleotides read TGCGCCAGCAGCCAAGATATGGGGGGGTGGGATGGCTACACCTTC. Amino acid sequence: CASSQDMGGWDGYTF.

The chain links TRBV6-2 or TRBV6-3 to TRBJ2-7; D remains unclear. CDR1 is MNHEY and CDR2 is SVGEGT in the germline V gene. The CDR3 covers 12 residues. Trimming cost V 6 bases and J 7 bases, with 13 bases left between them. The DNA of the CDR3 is TGTGCCAGCAGCGGCATGGCGAGGGAGCAGTACTTC. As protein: CASSGMAREQYF.

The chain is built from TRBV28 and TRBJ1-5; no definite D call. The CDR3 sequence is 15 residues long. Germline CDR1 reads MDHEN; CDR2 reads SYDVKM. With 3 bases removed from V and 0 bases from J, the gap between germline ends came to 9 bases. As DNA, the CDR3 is TGTGCCAGCAGTTTGTCGGGAGGTAGCAATCAGCCCCAGCATTTT. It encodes CASSLSGGSNQPQHF.

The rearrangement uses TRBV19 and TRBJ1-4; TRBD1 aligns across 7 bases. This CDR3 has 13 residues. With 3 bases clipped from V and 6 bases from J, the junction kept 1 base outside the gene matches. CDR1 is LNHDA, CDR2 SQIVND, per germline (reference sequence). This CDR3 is CASSITGDEKLFF. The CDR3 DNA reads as TGTGCCAGTAGTATCACAGGGGATGAAAAACTGTTTTTT. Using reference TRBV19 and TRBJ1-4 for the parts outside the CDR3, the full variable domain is DGGITQSPKYLFRKEGQNVTLSCEQNLNHDAMYWYRQDPGQGLRLIYYSQIVNDFQKGDIAEGYSVSREKKESFPLTVTSAQKNPTAFYLCASSITGDEKLFFGSGTQLSVL.

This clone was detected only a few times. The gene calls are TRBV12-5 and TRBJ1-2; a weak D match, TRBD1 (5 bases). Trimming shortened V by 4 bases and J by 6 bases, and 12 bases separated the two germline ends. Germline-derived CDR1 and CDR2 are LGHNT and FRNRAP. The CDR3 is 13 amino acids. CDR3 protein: CASGSSGFNGYTF. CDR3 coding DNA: TGTGCTAGTGGTTCCTCAGGGTTCAATGGCTACACCTTC.

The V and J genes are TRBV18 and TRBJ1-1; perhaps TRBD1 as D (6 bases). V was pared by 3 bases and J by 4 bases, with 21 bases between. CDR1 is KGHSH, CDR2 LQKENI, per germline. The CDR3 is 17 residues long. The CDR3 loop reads CASSPSRTGPVGTEAFF. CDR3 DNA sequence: TGTGCCAGCTCACCCTCCCGTACAGGGCCCGTGGGCACTGAAGCTTTCTTT.

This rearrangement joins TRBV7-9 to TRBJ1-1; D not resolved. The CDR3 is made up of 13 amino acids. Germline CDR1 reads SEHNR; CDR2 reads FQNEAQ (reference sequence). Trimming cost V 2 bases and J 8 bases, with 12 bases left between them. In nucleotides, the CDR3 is TGTGCCAGCAGCTTACCCCACACCTCGGAAGCTTTCTTT. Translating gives CASSLPHTSEAFF.

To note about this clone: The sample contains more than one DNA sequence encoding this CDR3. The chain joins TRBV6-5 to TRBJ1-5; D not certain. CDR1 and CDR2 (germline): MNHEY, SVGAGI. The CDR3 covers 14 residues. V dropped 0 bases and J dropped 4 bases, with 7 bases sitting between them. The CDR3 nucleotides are TGTGCCAGCAGTTACTCGGGCCAGAATCAGCCCCAGCATTTT. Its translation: CASSYSGQNQPQHF.

The CDR3 here is CASRLAGSTYEQYF. Written as DNA, the CDR3 is TGTGCCAGCAGACTAGCGGGATCGACCTACGAGCAGTACTTC. The V and J genes are TRBV6-5 and TRBJ2-7; 10 bases align to TRBD2. From germline, CDR1 is MNHEY and CDR2 SVGAGI. The CDR3 has 14 amino acids. V was pared by 6 bases and J by 2 bases, with 4 bases of the junction left unmatched.

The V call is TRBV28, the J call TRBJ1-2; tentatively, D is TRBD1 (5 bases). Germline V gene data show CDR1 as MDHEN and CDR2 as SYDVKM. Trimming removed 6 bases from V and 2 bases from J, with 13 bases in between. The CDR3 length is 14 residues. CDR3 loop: CASSRQFPNYGYTF. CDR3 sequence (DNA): TGTGCCAGCAGCCGACAGTTCCCAAACTATGGCTACACCTTC.

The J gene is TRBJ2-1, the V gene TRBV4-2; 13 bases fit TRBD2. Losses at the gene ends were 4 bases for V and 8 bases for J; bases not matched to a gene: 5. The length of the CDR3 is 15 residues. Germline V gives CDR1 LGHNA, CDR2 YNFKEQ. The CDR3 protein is CASSPRTSGSHEQFF. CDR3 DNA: TGTGCCAGCAGCCCAAGGACTAGCGGGAGTCATGAGCAGTTCTTC.

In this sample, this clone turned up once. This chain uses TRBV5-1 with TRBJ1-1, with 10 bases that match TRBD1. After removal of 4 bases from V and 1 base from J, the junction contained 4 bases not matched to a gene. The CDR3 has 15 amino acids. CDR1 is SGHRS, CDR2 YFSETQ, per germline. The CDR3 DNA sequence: TGCGCCAGCAGCCCTCGGACAGGGGGGAACACTGAAGCTTTCTTT. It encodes CASSPRTGGNTEAFF.

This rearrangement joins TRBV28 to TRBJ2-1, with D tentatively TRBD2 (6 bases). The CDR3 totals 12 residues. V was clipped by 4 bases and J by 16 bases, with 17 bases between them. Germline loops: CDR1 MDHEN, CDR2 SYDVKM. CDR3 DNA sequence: TGTGCCAGCAGTTCCGTGGAGGGGACGCTATTCTTC. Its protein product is CASSSVEGTLFF.

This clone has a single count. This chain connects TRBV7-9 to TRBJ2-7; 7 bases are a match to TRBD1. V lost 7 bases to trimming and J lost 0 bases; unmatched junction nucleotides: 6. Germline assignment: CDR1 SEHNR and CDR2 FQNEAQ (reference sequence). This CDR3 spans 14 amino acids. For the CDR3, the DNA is TGTGCCAGCACCGACCGGGACAGCTCCTACGAGCAGTACTTC. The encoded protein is CASTDRDSSYEQYF.

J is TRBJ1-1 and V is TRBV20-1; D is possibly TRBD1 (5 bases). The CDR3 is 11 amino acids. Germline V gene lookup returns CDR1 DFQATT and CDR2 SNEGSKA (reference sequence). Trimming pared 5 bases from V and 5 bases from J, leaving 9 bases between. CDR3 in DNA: TGCAGTGCTCAGCAGGGAACTGAAGCTTTCTTT. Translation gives CSAQQGTEAFF.

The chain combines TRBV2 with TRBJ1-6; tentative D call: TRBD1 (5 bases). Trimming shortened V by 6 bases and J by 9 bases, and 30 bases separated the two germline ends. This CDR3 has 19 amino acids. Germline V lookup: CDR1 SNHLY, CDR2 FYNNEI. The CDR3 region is CASSVDDSKGDSRGSPLHF. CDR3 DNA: TGTGCCAGCAGCGTCGATGACTCGAAGGGCGACAGCCGAGGTTCACCCCTCCACTTT.

The CDR3 sequence: CASTWTAEVDQPQHF. The CDR3 nucleotides are TGTGCCAGCACATGGACAGCCGAGGTAGATCAGCCCCAGCATTTT. The J gene is TRBJ1-5, the V gene TRBV28; D is possibly TRBD1 (6 bases). The germline V gene encodes CDR1 MDHEN and CDR2 SYDVKM. The V end lost 7 bases, the J end lost 5 bases, and 18 bases lay between the germline ends. The CDR3 length is 15 residues.